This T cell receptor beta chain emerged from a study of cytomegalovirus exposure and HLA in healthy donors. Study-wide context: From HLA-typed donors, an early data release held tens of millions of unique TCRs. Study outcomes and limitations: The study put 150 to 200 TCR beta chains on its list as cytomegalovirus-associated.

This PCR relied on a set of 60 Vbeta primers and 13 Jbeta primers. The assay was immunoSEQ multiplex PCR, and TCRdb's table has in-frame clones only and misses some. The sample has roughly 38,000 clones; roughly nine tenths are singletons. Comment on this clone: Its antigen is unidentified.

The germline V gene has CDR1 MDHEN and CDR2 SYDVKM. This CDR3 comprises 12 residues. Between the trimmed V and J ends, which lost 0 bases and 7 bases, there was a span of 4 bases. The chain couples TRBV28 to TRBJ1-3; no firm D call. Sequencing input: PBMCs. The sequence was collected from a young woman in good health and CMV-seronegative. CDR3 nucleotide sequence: TGTGCCAGCAGTTTATGGGGCAACACCATATATTTT. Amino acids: CASSLWGNTIYF.